This T cell receptor beta chain was observed in a study of regulatory T cells in long-lasting Graves disease. Between the trimmed V and J ends, which lost 6 bases and 2 bases, there was a span of 14 bases. There are 14 residues in the CDR3. CDR1 is SGHAT, CDR2 FQNNGV, per germline. To make TCR beta libraries, researchers used iRepertoire HTBI primers and Arm-PCR of CDR3 regions. TCRdb re-derived calls from the multiplex PCR reads in MiXCR, one entry per CDR3 protein. The sample lists about half a million distinct CDR3 sequences; 12% were seen once. Study outcomes and limitations: More public clonotypes were shared by persistent patients (around 2,500) than by new patients (roughly 1,000). Persistent disease was associated with favored TRBV28 usage and with favored use of TRBJ1-2 and TRBJ2-5.

Time point in this sample: newly diagnosed GD, antithyroid drugs for less than 3 months. Extracted RNA from PBMCs served as the source of the TCR library. This clonotype was seen repeatedly, ten times or more. Its matching antigen is unknown. The sample was also linked to a second study, of T cells in Graves' hyperthyroidism and ophthalmopathy. In that study: A first-round RT-PCR of the TCR CDR3 used the HTBI primer set.

The receptor's source is a woman younger than 45 with Graves disease. This chain uses TRBV11-2 with TRBJ2-7, with D possibly TRBD1 on 6 matching bases. Sequencing was performed on peripheral blood mononuclear cells (PBMCs), taken at new diagnosis, from a patient treated with antithyroid drugs. The CDR3 nucleotides are TGTGCCAGCAGATCACTACAGGGTACCTACGAGCAGTACTTC. Translation gives CASRSLQGTYEQYF.